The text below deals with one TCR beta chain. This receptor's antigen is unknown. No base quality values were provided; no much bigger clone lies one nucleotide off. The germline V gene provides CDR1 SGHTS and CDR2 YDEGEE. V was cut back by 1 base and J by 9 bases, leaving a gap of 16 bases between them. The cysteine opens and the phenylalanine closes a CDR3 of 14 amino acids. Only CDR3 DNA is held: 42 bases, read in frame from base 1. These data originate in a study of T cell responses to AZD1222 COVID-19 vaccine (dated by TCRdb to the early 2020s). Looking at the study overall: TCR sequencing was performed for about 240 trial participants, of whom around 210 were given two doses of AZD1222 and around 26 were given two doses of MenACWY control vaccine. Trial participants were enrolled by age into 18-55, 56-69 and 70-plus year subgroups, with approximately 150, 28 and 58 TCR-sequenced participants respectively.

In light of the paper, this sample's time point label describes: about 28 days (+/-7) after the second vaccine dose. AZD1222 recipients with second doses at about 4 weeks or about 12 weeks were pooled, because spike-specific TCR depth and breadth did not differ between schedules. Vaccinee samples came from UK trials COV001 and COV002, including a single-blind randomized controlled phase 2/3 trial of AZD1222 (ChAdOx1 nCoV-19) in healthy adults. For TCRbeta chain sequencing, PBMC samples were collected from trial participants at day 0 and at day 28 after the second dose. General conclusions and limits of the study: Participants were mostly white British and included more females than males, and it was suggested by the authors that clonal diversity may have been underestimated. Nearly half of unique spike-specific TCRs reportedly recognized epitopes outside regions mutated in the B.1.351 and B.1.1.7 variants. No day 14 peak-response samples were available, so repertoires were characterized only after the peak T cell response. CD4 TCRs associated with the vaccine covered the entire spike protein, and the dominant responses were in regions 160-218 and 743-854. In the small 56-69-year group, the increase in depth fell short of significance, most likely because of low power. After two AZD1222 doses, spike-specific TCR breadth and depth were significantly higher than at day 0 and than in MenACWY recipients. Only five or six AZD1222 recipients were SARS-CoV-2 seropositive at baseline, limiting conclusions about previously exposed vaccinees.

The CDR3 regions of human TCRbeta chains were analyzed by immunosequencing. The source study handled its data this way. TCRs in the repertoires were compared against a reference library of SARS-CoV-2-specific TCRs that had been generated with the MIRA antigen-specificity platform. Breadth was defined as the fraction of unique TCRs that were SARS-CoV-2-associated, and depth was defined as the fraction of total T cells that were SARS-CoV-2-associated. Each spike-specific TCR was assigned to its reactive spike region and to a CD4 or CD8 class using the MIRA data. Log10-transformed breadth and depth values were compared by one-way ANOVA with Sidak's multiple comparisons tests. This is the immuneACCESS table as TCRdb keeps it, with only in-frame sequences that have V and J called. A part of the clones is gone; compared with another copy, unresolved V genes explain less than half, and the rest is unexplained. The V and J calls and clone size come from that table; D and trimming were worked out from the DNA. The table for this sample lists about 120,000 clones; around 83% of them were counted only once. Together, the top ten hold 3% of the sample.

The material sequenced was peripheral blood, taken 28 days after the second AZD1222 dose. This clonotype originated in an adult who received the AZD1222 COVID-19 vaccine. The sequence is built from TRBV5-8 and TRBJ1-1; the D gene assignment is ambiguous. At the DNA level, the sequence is TGTGCCAGCAGCTTGCTCAGGACTGGAACTAAAGCTTTCTTT. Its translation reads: CASSLLRTGTKAFF.